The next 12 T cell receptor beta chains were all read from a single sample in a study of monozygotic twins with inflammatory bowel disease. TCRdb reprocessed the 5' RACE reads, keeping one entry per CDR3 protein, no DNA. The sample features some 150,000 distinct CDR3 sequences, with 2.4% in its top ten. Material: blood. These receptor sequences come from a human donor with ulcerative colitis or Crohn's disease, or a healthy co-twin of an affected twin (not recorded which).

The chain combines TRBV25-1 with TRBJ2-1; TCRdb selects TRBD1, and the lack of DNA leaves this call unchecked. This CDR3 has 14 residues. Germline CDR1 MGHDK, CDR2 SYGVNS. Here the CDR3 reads CASRGTGGRYEQFF.

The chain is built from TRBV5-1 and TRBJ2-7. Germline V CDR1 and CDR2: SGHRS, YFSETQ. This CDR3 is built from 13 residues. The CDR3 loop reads CASSLDGPYEQYF.

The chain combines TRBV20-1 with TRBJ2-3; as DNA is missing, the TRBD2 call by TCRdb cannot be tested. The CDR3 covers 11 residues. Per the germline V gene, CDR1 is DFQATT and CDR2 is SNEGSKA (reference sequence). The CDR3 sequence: CSAAGKHTQYF.

CDR3 sequence reads: CASSTPGTLKRGEQFF. This chain links TRBV28 with TRBJ2-1; TCRdb indicates TRBD1, and absent DNA this call remains unverified. CDR3 size: 16 residues. Germline assignment: CDR1 MDHEN and CDR2 SYDVKM. Filled out from reference TRBV28 and TRBJ2-1, the complete variable domain reads DVKVTQSSRYLVKRTGEKVFLECVQDMDHENMFWYRQDPGLGLRLIYFSYDVKMKEKGDIPEGYSVSREKKERFSLILESASTNQTSMYLCASSTPGTLKRGEQFFGPGTRLTVL.

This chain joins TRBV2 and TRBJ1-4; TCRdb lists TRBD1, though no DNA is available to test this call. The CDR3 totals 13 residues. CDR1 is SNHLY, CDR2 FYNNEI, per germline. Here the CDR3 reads CASNRQGDEKLFF.

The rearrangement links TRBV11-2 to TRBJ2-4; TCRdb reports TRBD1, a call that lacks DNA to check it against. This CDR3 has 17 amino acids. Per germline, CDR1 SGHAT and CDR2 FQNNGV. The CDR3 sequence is CASSPPGTGSSKNMQYF.

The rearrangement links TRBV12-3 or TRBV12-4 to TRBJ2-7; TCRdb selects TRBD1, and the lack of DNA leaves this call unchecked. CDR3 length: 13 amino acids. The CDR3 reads CASSLEQGDEQYF.

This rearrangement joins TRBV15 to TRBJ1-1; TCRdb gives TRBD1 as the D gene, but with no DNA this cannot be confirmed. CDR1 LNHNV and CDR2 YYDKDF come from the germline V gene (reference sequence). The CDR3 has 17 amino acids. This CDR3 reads CATSRDGYRGGGTEAFF.

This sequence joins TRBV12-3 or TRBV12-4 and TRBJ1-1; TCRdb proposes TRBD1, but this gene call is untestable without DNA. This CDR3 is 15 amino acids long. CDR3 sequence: CASSPNRALNTEAFF.

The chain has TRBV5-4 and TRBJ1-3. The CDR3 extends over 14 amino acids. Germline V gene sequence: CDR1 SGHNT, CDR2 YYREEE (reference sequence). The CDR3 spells CASRTGLNGNTIYF. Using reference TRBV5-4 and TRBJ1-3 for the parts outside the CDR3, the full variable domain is ETGVTQSPTHLIKTRGQQVTLRCSSQSGHNTVSWYQQALGQGPQFIFQYYREEENGRGNFPPRFSGLQFPNYSSELNVNALELDDSALYLCASRTGLNGNTIYFGEGSWLTVV.

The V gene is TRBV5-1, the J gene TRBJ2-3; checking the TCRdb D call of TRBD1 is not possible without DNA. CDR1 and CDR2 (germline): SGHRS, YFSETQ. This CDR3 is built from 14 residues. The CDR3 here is CASSRQGETDTQYF.

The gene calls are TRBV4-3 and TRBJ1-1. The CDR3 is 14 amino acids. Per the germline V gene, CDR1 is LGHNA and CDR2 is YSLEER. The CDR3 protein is CASSQDGVGTEAFF.